A selection of T cell receptor beta chains follows, all from one sample in a study of PD-1 blockade in classical Hodgkin lymphoma. Assay: immunoSEQ multiplex PCR; the TCRdb copy retains only in-frame clones and omits some. The top ten clones hold around 32% of a sample with approximately 7,600 clones, approximately 80% of them seen once. Source: CD8+ T cells from blood, taken before the fourth cycle of nivolumab. These receptors originate from a human donor with classical Hodgkin lymphoma. CDR3s include the opening cysteine and the closing phenylalanine or tryptophan. The D gene is left open where the match is weak. For some rows the clone size is stated as once, few or many, or as a class when expanded; others skip it.

v_call	clone_size	d_call	j_call	cdr3_aa	cdr3_nt
TRBV29-1	once	NA	TRBJ1-5	CSVGGGIHQSQHF	TGCAGCGTTGGTGGGGGGATTCATCAGTCCCAGCATTTT
TRBV5-5	NA	NA	TRBJ1-2	CASSLTLVHGYTF	TGTGCCAGCAGCTTGACGCTGGTCCATGGCTACACCTTC
TRBV28	NA	NA	TRBJ2-3	CASSLGGRGDTDTQYF	TGTGCCAGCAGTTTAGGTGGGAGAGGGGACACAGATACGCAGTATTTT
TRBV11-2	NA	NA	TRBJ2-3	CASSLLQRGGGADTQYF	TGTGCCAGCAGCTTATTACAGCGGGGCGGGGGCGCAGATACGCAGTATTTT
TRBV6-6	NA	NA	TRBJ2-1	CASSYPTDSGEQFF	TGTGCCAGCAGTTACCCAACGGACAGTGGGGAGCAGTTCTTC
TRBV28	NA	NA	TRBJ1-5	CASTAPLHLVSNQPQHF	TGTGCCAGCACCGCGCCCCTACACCTGGTTAGCAATCAGCCCCAGCATTTT
TRBV9	NA	NA	TRBJ2-7	CASSQSDSYEQYF	TGTGCCAGCAGCCAAAGTGACTCCTACGAGCAGTACTTC
TRBV27	once	NA	TRBJ2-7	CASRGSGAYEQYF	TGTGCCAGCAGGGGGAGCGGAGCCTACGAGCAGTACTTC
TRBV19	NA	TRBD1	TRBJ2-5	CASSTGRGETQYF	TGTGCCAGTAGTACTGGCAGGGGGGAGACCCAGTACTTC
TRBV9	NA	NA	TRBJ2-1	CASSVDRGRQFF	TGTGCCAGCAGCGTAGACCGGGGGCGGCAGTTCTTC
TRBV5-6	NA	NA	TRBJ2-3	CASSLVRITDTQYF	TGTGCCAGCAGCTTGGTAAGGATCACAGATACGCAGTATTTT
TRBV7-9	few	NA	TRBJ1-2	CASSPPMGDYGYTF	TGTGCCAGCAGCCCACCAATGGGGGACTATGGCTACACCTTC
TRBV27	NA	TRBD1	TRBJ2-7	CASSATGSLRYEQYF	TGTGCCAGCAGCGCGACAGGGAGTTTGCGCTACGAGCAGTACTTC
TRBV9	NA	NA	TRBJ2-1	CASSVEGRTSYNEQFF	TGTGCCAGCAGCGTAGAGGGCCGTACCTCCTACAATGAGCAGTTCTTC
TRBV30	once	NA	TRBJ2-5	CAWSKWLGGQETQYF	TGTGCCTGGAGTAAGTGGCTAGGAGGCCAAGAGACCCAGTACTTC
TRBV7-9	NA	TRBD1	TRBJ2-2	CASSFQGDNTGELFF	TGTGCCAGCAGCTTCCAGGGGGACAACACCGGGGAGCTGTTTTTT
TRBV19	NA	TRBD1	TRBJ1-5	CASSFPGGSNQPQHF	TGTGCCAGTAGTTTCCCAGGGGGGAGCAATCAGCCCCAGCATTTT
TRBV23-1	NA	NA	TRBJ1-1	CASSQQVWGNTEAFF	TGTGCCAGCAGCCAACAGGTTTGGGGGAACACTGAAGCTTTCTTT
TRBV18	once	NA	TRBJ1-5	CASSPPGTGRNQPQHF	TGTGCCAGCTCACCACCGGGAACAGGGCGAAATCAGCCCCAGCATTTT
TRBV2	NA	TRBD1	TRBJ1-4	CASSVVKRGQDDEKLFF	TGTGCCAGCAGTGTGGTGAAGAGGGGACAGGATGATGAAAAACTGTTTTTT
TRBV6-5	few	TRBD1	TRBJ1-1	CASSYSTGLDTEAFF	TGTGCCAGCAGTTACTCGACAGGGCTTGACACTGAAGCTTTCTTT
TRBV6-1	NA	NA	TRBJ1-1	CAISERTEAFF	TGTGCCATCAGTGAGAGAACTGAAGCTTTCTTT